One sample yielded the 10 T cell receptor beta chains listed below, sequenced in a study of blood T cell repertoires in COVID-19. Sequencing used immunoSEQ multiplex PCR; TCRdb keeps in-frame clones, though not all of them. Seen here are about 98,000 clones, 70% to 90% observed once, and the top ten hold roughly 4%. The sequenced sample consisted of peripheral blood. The receptors come from a man in his 60s with acute or convalescent COVID-19.

J is TRBJ2-3 and V is TRBV24-1; 14 nucleotides match TRBD2. Germline V CDR1 and CDR2: KGHDR, SFDVKD. Trimming at V came to 5 bases and at J to 4 bases, leaving 16 bases not matched to a gene. The CDR3 has 20 amino acids. The CDR3 sequence is CATSARGLAGGWGEADTQYF. CDR3 DNA: TGTGCCACCAGTGCCCGCGGACTAGCGGGAGGTTGGGGGGAGGCAGATACGCAGTATTTT.

The chain carries TRBV3-1 (or the pseudogene TRBV3-2) and TRBJ1-1, with 7 bases lining up with TRBD1. From germline, CDR1 is LGHDT and CDR2 YNNKEL (reference sequence). This CDR3 comprises 12 residues. V lost 1 base, J lost 12 bases, and 5 bases stayed unmatched. As DNA, the CDR3 is TGTGCCAGCAGCCAAGTGGTGACAGGGACTTTCTTT. This encodes CASSQVVTGTFF.

This chain links TRBV10-2 with TRBJ2-7; 10 bases are a match to TRBD2. The J segment lost 4 bases and the V segment lost 2 bases, leaving 8 bases of the junction unmatched. This CDR3 spans 16 amino acids. Germline V lookup: CDR1 WSHSY, CDR2 SAAADI. Here the CDR3 reads CASSEGGASGGYEQYF. CDR3 in DNA: TGCGCCAGCAGTGAGGGTGGGGCTAGCGGGGGATACGAGCAGTACTTC.

This clone was seen only a few times. J is TRBJ1-1 and V is TRBV19; 9 bases line up with TRBD1. The V and J ends lost 7 bases and 5 bases, in that order; junction bases with no gene match: 5. There are 13 residues in the CDR3. The germline V gene encodes CDR1 LNHDA and CDR2 SQIVND (reference sequence). The CDR3 DNA reads TGTGCCAGTAAAAGACAGGGGGGGACTGAAGCTTTCTTT. This sequence encodes CASKRQGGTEAFF.

The chain uses TRBV10-1 and TRBJ2-2; 7 bases map to TRBD1. Germline values: CDR1 WNHNN, CDR2 SYGVQD (reference sequence). The CDR3 contains 14 residues. V lost 3 bases, J lost 4 bases, and 2 bases stayed unmatched. The CDR3, as DNA: TGCGCCAGCAGTGAAGGGACAGTCACCGGGGAGCTGTTTTTT. It yields the protein CASSEGTVTGELFF.

V gene TRBV19 combines with J gene TRBJ2-3; maybe TRBD1 (6 bases). Germline V gene sequence: CDR1 LNHDA, CDR2 SQIVND (reference sequence). CDR3 size: 16 residues. V lost 5 bases to trimming and J lost 3 bases, with 18 bases between them. In DNA, the CDR3 is TGTGCCAGTAGTCTCGCGACAGGTTCTATTACAGATACGCAGTATTTT. It yields the protein CASSLATGSITDTQYF.

This rearrangement joins TRBV29-1 to TRBJ1-2, with unresolved D. There are 12 residues in the CDR3. Per germline, CDR1 SQVTM and CDR2 ANQGSEA. V was trimmed by 0 bases and J by 2 bases, leaving 4 bases between them. The CDR3 nucleotides read TGCAGCGTTGAAGAGAGCAACTATGGCTACACCTTC. Amino acid sequence: CSVEESNYGYTF. Variable domain in full (rest from reference TRBV29-1 and TRBJ1-2): SAVISQKPSRDICQRGTSLTIQCQVDSQVTMMFWYRQQPGQSLTLIATANQGSEATYESGFVIDKFPISRPNLTFSTLTVSNMSPEDSSIYLCSVEESNYGYTFGSGTRLTVV.

The genes are TRBV3-1 (or the pseudogene TRBV3-2) and TRBJ2-2, with D possibly matching TRBD2 (5 bases). This CDR3 is 13 amino acids long. V was shortened by 8 bases and J by 5 bases, with 12 bases between the two germline ends. CDR1 is LGHDT, CDR2 YNNKEL, per germline (reference sequence). CDR3 amino acids: CASGRLSTGELFF. CDR3 DNA: TGTGCCAGCGGTCGACTATCAACCGGGGAGCTGTTTTTT.

This chain connects TRBV19 to TRBJ2-2; TRBD1 aligns across 9 bases. V lost 5 bases, J lost 1 base, and 8 bases stayed unmatched. Germline V gene data show CDR1 as LNHDA and CDR2 as SQIVND (reference sequence). This CDR3 has 17 residues. The CDR3 spells CASSSDRGSLNTGELFF. The DNA of the CDR3 is TGTGCCAGTAGTTCGGACAGGGGCTCCCTGAACACCGGGGAGCTGTTTTTT. Full variable domain (remainder filled in from reference TRBV19 and TRBJ2-2): DGGITQSPKYLFRKEGQNVTLSCEQNLNHDAMYWYRQDPGQGLRLIYYSQIVNDFQKGDIAEGYSVSREKKESFPLTVTSAQKNPTAFYLCASSSDRGSLNTGELFFGEGSRLTVL.

The DNA for the CDR3 is TGTGCCAGCAGTTCTAAGCGGACTAGCGGGGCTGTAGATACGCAGTATTTT. This gives the protein CASSSKRTSGAVDTQYF. The rearrangement uses TRBV27 and TRBJ2-3; 12 nucleotides match TRBD2. The CDR3 length is 17 residues. The germline gives CDR1 MNHEY, CDR2 SMNVEV (reference sequence). V was pared by 4 bases and J by 5 bases, with 10 bases of the junction left unmatched.